This entry concerns a single T cell receptor (beta chain). Antigen: not known. The sample comes from a study of blood T cells in healthy people across ages. V lost 0 bases to trimming and J lost 1 base, with 9 bases between them. CDR1 and CDR2 from the germline V gene are MNHNY and SVGAGI (reference sequence). CDR3 size: 15 residues. Combining a sample-barcoded 5' primer with a J-beta primer mix, a second PCR ran for 7 to 11 cycles. Each sample yielded at least 2.5 million CDR3-containing paired-end reads. TCRdb analysed the 5' RACE reads with MiXCR anew, one entry per CDR3 protein. This repertoire shows 1,100,000 or so distinct CDR3 sequences, under 55% found once; its top ten account for about 20%. Study conclusions and caveats: Versus aged donors, long-lived donors had higher diversity and more naive CD4+ cells. It was held that diversity estimates obtained from one million T cells represented underestimates.

The J gene is TRBJ2-5, the V gene TRBV6-6, with D uncertain. This clonotype originated in a woman aged 55 to 70 in good health. Sequencing used blood. CDR3 loop: CASSYSQVFQETQYF. The CDR3 nucleotides read TGTGCCAGCAGTTACTCGCAGGTGTTCCAAGAGACCCAGTACTTC.